The clone carrying this T cell receptor beta chain was seen a handful of times. Its specificity is unknown. Germline V gene lookup returns CDR1 ENHRY and CDR2 SYGVKD. The CDR3 length is 12 residues. The V gene lost 5 bases and the J gene lost 4 bases, with 8 bases spanning the gap. In each sample, at least 7 million PBMCs were isolated. The total RNA that was extracted per sample amounted to at least 5.5 micrograms. A J-beta primer mix and a sample-barcoded 5' primer were used in a second PCR of about 7 to 12 cycles. TCRdb fed the 5' RACE reads into MiXCR, producing one record per CDR3 protein. The table shows 1 million or so distinct CDR3 sequences, with more than 40% occurring only once. The data are from a study of blood T cells in healthy people across ages. Study-wide context: Capturing about one barcoded beta molecule per two T cells was achieved by template switching.

Study outcomes and limitations: Investigators treated diversity estimates from one million T cells as underestimates.

The origin of this receptor is a woman aged 55-70 years in good health. The chain couples TRBV10-3 to TRBJ2-5; TRBD1 is a possible D gene (5 bases). The sample taken for sequencing was blood. The CDR3 region is CAISTGPETQYF. CDR3 coding DNA: TGTGCCATCAGTACAGGTCCAGAGACCCAGTACTTC.